Shown below are 25 T cell receptor beta chains from a single sample sequenced in a study of blood T cell repertoires in COVID-19. Sequencing was performed with immunoSEQ multiplex PCR; in TCRdb, only in-frame clones are kept and a portion is missing. The data contain under 150,000 clones, around nine tenths of them singletons. Source material: peripheral blood. The receptors were sampled from a woman aged 70-85 years who had recovered from COVID-19.

This chain links TRBV30 with TRBJ1-3; D is unresolved. From germline, CDR1 is GTSNPN and CDR2 SVGIG (reference sequence). The CDR3 is made up of 12 amino acids. Trimming shortened V by 3 bases and J by 4 bases, and 7 bases separated the two germline ends. CDR3 region: CAWSQHGNTIYF. CDR3 bases: TGTGCCTGGAGCCAACACGGAAACACCATATATTTT.

Regarding this clone: One end of the junction is discordant with germline, which a read error may explain. This chain uses TRBV19 with TRBJ1-3; no clear D. CDR3 length equals 16 residues. Germline V gene data show CDR1 as LNHDA and CDR2 as SQIVND (reference sequence). DNA of the CDR3: TGTGCCAGTAGTCGGGAGCGACTCTTCTCTGGAAACACCACATATTTT. Translated, it gives CASSRERLFSGNTTYF.

This clone was seen only once. V gene TRBV11-2 combines with J gene TRBJ2-1; a possible D gene is TRBD2 (5 bases). The V end lost 0 bases, the J end lost 2 bases, and 5 bases lay between the germline ends. CDR3 length: 14 amino acids. The germline CDR1 and CDR2 sequences are SGHAT and FQNNGV. The CDR3 coding sequence is TGTGCCAGCAGCTTAGAACTAGCCTACAATGAGCAGTTCTTC. Its translation: CASSLELAYNEQFF.

The rearrangement uses TRBV6-5 and TRBJ2-1; TRBD2 is a possible D gene (6 bases). V lost 7 bases and J 6 bases, leaving 13 bases between the germline ends. This CDR3 comprises 13 residues. CDR1 MNHEY and CDR2 SVGAGI come from the germline V gene. The CDR3 here is CASNLGGANEQFF. The CDR3 DNA is TGTGCCAGCAACTTAGGAGGGGCCAATGAGCAGTTCTTC.

This chain connects TRBV6-6 to TRBJ1-1; the match to TRBD1 covers 8 bases. Per germline, CDR1 MNHNY and CDR2 SVGAGI (reference sequence). After removal of 5 bases from V and 1 base from J, the junction contained 21 bases not matched to a gene. The CDR3 length is 20 residues. CDR3 in DNA: TGTGCCAGCAGTCCCTATCGACAGGGGCCGATCCCATCCCGGAACACTGAAGCTTTCTTT. Translated: CASSPYRQGPIPSRNTEAFF.

The rearrangement joins TRBV3-1 (or the pseudogene TRBV3-2) to TRBJ1-2; D not resolved. Germline CDR1 and CDR2: LGHDT and YNNKEL (reference sequence). Trimming took 0 bases from V and 1 from J, leaving 6 bases between them. The CDR3 is 14 residues long. The CDR3 spells CASSQDPNNYGYTF. Written as DNA, the CDR3 is TGTGCCAGCAGCCAAGATCCCAATAACTATGGCTACACCTTC.

V usage is TRBV19 and J usage is TRBJ1-4; D not resolved. The V end was cut by 5 bases, the J end by 7 bases, with 20 bases between. The CDR3 consists of 16 residues. Germline CDR1 LNHDA, CDR2 SQIVND (reference sequence). The CDR3 bases are TGTGCCAGTAGTCCGCGATTTGCAGGCGGGAGTGAAAAACTGTTTTTT. This translates into CASSPRFAGGSEKLFF.

The V and J genes are TRBV30 and TRBJ1-6; 7 bases agree with TRBD1. Germline values: CDR1 GTSNPN, CDR2 SVGIG (reference sequence). V lost 3 bases to trimming and J lost 7 bases; unmatched junction nucleotides: 6. The CDR3 has 14 residues. The CDR3 here is CAWRLGGRNSPLHF. The CDR3 DNA reads TGTGCCTGGAGGCTAGGGGGCAGGAATTCACCCCTCCACTTT.

V gene TRBV3-1 (or the pseudogene TRBV3-2) combines with J gene TRBJ1-3; TRBD1 might be the D (6 bases). Germline lookup yields CDR1 LGHDT and CDR2 YNNKEL (reference sequence). The CDR3 sequence is 16 residues long. The ends were cut back, 1 base at V and 1 base at J, with 11 bases in the middle. The CDR3 spells CASSQAAGVSGNTIYF. DNA of the CDR3: TGTGCCAGCAGCCAAGCCGCAGGGGTATCTGGAAACACCATATATTTT.

The rearrangement links TRBV2 to TRBJ2-5, with 12 bases identical to TRBD1. J was trimmed by 4 bases and V by 7 bases; bases with no gene match: 7. The CDR3 contains 15 residues. Germline V gives CDR1 SNHLY, CDR2 FYNNEI. CDR3 loop: CASTGGDRGRETQYF. In nucleotides, the CDR3 is TGTGCCAGCACAGGGGGGGACAGGGGGCGAGAGACCCAGTACTTC.

The V and J genes are TRBV12-3 or TRBV12-4 and TRBJ1-1; no reliable D call. Trimming shortened V by 5 bases and J by 5 bases, and 6 bases separated the two germline ends. The CDR3 is made up of 11 amino acids. As DNA, the CDR3 is TGTGCCAGCAGTACGGGGACTGAAGCTTTCTTT. It is translated as CASSTGTEAFF.

This chain links TRBV5-4 with TRBJ2-7, with D possibly matching TRBD2 (5 bases). Germline CDR1 SGHNT, CDR2 YYREEE (reference sequence). Trimming cost V 0 bases and J 3 bases, with 13 bases left between them. The CDR3 is 15 amino acids. The CDR3 region has the DNA TGTGCCAGCAGCTTGGGGACCGGGGTGGGCTACGAGCAGTACTTC. Protein product: CASSLGTGVGYEQYF.

The chain carries TRBV28 and TRBJ1-3, with unresolved D. The length of the CDR3 is 12 residues. Germline CDR1 is MDHEN and CDR2 is SYDVKM. Trimming took off 3 bases at V and 5 bases at J, with 5 bases between the two ends. The CDR3 nucleotides are TGTGCCAGCAGTTTGGCTCGAAACACCATATATTTT. Residues: CASSLARNTIYF.

This sequence joins TRBV24-1 and TRBJ2-6, with D perhaps matching TRBD1 (8 bases). The germline V and J ends were trimmed by 12 bases and 2 bases, with 19 bases remaining between them. CDR1 and CDR2 from the germline V gene are KGHDR and SFDVKD. The CDR3 has 16 amino acids. CDR3 residues: CAAGGQGATGANVLTF. CDR3 nucleotides: TGTGCCGCCGGGGGGCAGGGGGCTACTGGGGCCAACGTCCTGACTTTC.

The chain uses TRBV28 and TRBJ1-3, with D hard to call. This CDR3 spans 15 amino acids. The germline CDR1 and CDR2 sequences are MDHEN and SYDVKM. The V end was cut by 0 bases, the J end by 4 bases, with 10 bases between. The CDR3: CASSLWGRKGNTIYF. CDR3 DNA sequence: TGTGCCAGCAGTTTATGGGGGAGAAAAGGAAACACCATATATTTT.

In DNA, the CDR3 is TGTGCCAGCAGCTTGGGGGGGGGCCACACCTCTGAAGCTTTCTTT. Amino acid sequence: CASSLGGGHTSEAFF. The chain has TRBV7-3 and TRBJ1-1, with TRBD1 as a possible D gene (6 bases). CDR1 and CDR2 (germline): SGHTA, FQGTGA. The V end lost 3 bases, the J end lost 6 bases, and 17 bases lay between the germline ends. The CDR3 loop spans 15 amino acids.

The V and J genes are TRBV13 and TRBJ2-2; TRBD2 is a possible D gene (5 bases). CDR1 PRHDT and CDR2 FYEKMQ come from the germline V gene (reference sequence). CDR3 length: 16 amino acids. V lost 3 bases and J 2 bases, leaving 13 bases between the germline ends. CDR3 nucleotides: TGTGCCAGCAGCTTTCTTATCCGGGAAAACACCGGGGAGCTGTTTTTT. Translated, it gives CASSFLIRENTGELFF.

The gene calls are TRBV28 and TRBJ1-2, with unresolved D. The germline V gene has CDR1 MDHEN and CDR2 SYDVKM. The V gene lost 1 base and the J gene lost 13 bases, with 10 bases spanning the gap. The CDR3 loop spans 11 amino acids. The CDR3 reads CASSLSGFVTF. The CDR3 DNA reads TGTGCCAGCAGTTTATCGGGGTTTGTCACCTTC.

In DNA form, the CDR3 reads TGTGCCAGCCATTGGGGGGGCCAAGAGACCCAGTACTTC. Translating it yields CASHWGGQETQYF. The chain uses TRBV2 and TRBJ2-5; 7 bases align to TRBD2. CDR3 length: 13 amino acids. CDR1 is SNHLY, CDR2 FYNNEI, per germline. V trimming: 8 bases; J trimming: 1 base; junction bases outside the gene matches: 4.

This clone has only a few counts. This chain uses TRBV19 with TRBJ2-2, with TRBD2 identical over 7 bases. Germline values: CDR1 LNHDA, CDR2 SQIVND (reference sequence). This CDR3 is built from 14 residues. V shed 8 bases, J shed 1 base, and the junction held 4 bases outside the gene matches. The CDR3 region has the DNA TGTGCCAGTGAGCGGGACCTGAACACCGGGGAGCTGTTTTTT. Translation gives CASERDLNTGELFF.

The chain employs TRBV10-3 and TRBJ1-6, with 8 bases lining up with TRBD1. After removal of 9 bases from V and 3 bases from J, the junction contained 1 base not matched to a gene. The length of the CDR3 is 13 residues. The germline V gene encodes CDR1 ENHRY and CDR2 SYGVKD. For the CDR3, the DNA is TGTGCCATAGGGACAGGCTATAATTCACCCCTCCACTTT. Translated: CAIGTGYNSPLHF.

The V gene is TRBV10-1, the J gene TRBJ2-4; D not resolved. The CDR3 runs 14 residues. The germline V and J ends were trimmed by 4 bases and 2 bases, with 9 bases remaining between them. Germline CDR1 reads WNHNN; CDR2 reads SYGVQD (reference sequence). The CDR3 bases are TGCGCCAGCAGTGTAGATGAGACCAAAAACATTCAGTACTTC. Amino acids: CASSVDETKNIQYF.

The chain combines TRBV11-2 with TRBJ2-7; 9 nucleotides match TRBD2. CDR3 length: 14 amino acids. Germline V CDR1 and CDR2: SGHAT, FQNNGV. With 4 bases clipped from V and 6 bases from J, the junction kept 7 bases outside the gene matches. The CDR3 loop is CASSYRAGGPEQYF. CDR3 coding DNA: TGTGCCAGCAGCTATAGGGCGGGAGGGCCCGAGCAGTACTTC.

This rearrangement joins TRBV7-9 to TRBJ1-3; D unresolved. CDR3 size: 16 residues. The V gene lost 1 base and the J gene lost 1 base, with 11 bases spanning the gap. CDR1 is SEHNR, CDR2 FQNEAQ, per germline (reference sequence). DNA for the CDR3: TGTGCCAGCAGCTTAGTTTCTCAGGTTTCTGGAAACACCATATATTTT. Its translation is CASSLVSQVSGNTIYF.

This clone showed up just a few times. CDR3 in amino acids: CASSKADRASGNTIYF. The CDR3 DNA reads as TGTGCCAGCAGCAAAGCGGACAGGGCCTCTGGAAACACCATATATTTT. The rearrangement uses TRBV21-1 and TRBJ1-3; the table's D call, TRBD1, has no DNA check behind it. TRBV21-1 is termed a pseudogene. The CDR3 runs to 16 residues.